What follows are 2 T cell receptor beta chains derived from one specimen sequenced in a study of glioma-infiltrating T cells after dendritic cell vaccination. This sample's time point: after dendritic cell vaccination, including at tumor progression/relapse. Libraries were prepared by immunoSEQ multiplex PCR; TCRdb keeps only in-frame clonotypes and omits some of them. Of around 23,000 clones in the sample, roughly 90% are singletons; the top ten hold roughly 2.9%. Sequencing used blood, obtained after dendritic cell vaccination. All receptors derive from a human donor with glioblastoma.

The chain employs TRBV4-2 and TRBJ2-1, with TRBD2 matching 8 bases. Trimming cost V 1 base and J 2 bases; bases outside gene matches: 1. This CDR3 is 15 amino acids long. Germline values: CDR1 LGHNA, CDR2 YNFKEQ. CDR3 loop: CASSQAGGAYNEQFF. DNA for the CDR3: TGTGCCAGCAGCCAAGCCGGGGGGGCCTACAATGAGCAGTTCTTC.

This chain connects TRBV10-1 to TRBJ1-1, with D hard to call. This CDR3 is 13 amino acids long. CDR1 and CDR2 from the germline V gene are WNHNN and SYGVQD (reference sequence). Trimming took off 6 bases at V and 1 base at J, with 9 bases between the two ends. The CDR3 spells CASRDNRNTEAFF. CDR3 DNA sequence: TGCGCCAGCAGAGACAACCGGAACACTGAAGCTTTCTTT.